What follows are 20 T cell receptor beta chains derived from one specimen sequenced in a study of cytomegalovirus exposure and HLA in healthy donors. This PCR relied on a set of 60 Vbeta primers and 13 Jbeta primers. Clones were read by immunoSEQ multiplex PCR, and TCRdb kept only the in-frame ones, dropping some. The sample yields under 250,000 clones, 70% to 90% seen once. The sequenced sample consisted of PBMCs. These receptor sequences come from a human donor in good health.

The V call is TRBV25-1, the J call TRBJ1-4; no reliable D call. This CDR3 comprises 16 residues. CDR1 is MGHDK and CDR2 is SYGVNS in the germline V gene. V was clipped by 0 bases and J by 4 bases, with 12 bases between them. The DNA of the CDR3 is TGTGCCAGCAGTGAATATTTTCGGGAGAGTAATGAAAAACTGTTTTTT. It specifies CASSEYFRESNEKLFF.

J is TRBJ1-4 and V is TRBV4-2, with D maybe TRBD1 (5 bases). This CDR3 has 16 residues. Germline V gene lookup returns CDR1 LGHNA and CDR2 YNFKEQ. V lost 4 bases, J lost 8 bases, and 20 bases lay in between. The CDR3 spells CASSRTIGAPGEKLFF. The CDR3 nucleotides read TGTGCCAGCAGCCGGACTATCGGGGCACCAGGGGAAAAACTGTTTTTT.

The chain links TRBV19 to TRBJ1-4, with D maybe TRBD1 (6 bases). With 6 bases removed from V and 7 bases from J, the gap between germline ends came to 15 bases. The germline V gene encodes CDR1 LNHDA and CDR2 SQIVND (reference sequence). The CDR3 runs 14 residues. The CDR3 DNA reads as TGTGCCAGTAGACCCAGGGGAGAGGGTGAAAAACTGTTTTTT. Amino acids: CASRPRGEGEKLFF.

The gene calls are TRBV10-3 and TRBJ2-5; D possibly corresponds to TRBD1 (5 bases). CDR1 is ENHRY and CDR2 is SYGVKD in the germline V gene. This CDR3 is 13 amino acids long. V lost 4 bases and J lost 2, with 8 bases in between. CDR3 sequence: CAISVDRQETQYF. The CDR3 DNA reads TGTGCCATCAGTGTAGACAGACAAGAGACCCAGTACTTC.

The rearrangement joins TRBV27 to TRBJ2-7; 9 bases are a match to TRBD2. Per germline, CDR1 MNHEY and CDR2 SMNVEV (reference sequence). The CDR3 loop spans 15 amino acids. V lost 8 bases and J lost 3; bases outside the gene matches: 11. CDR3 sequence reads: CASRGSGLANYEQYF. Written as DNA, the CDR3 is TGTGCCAGCCGTGGTTCGGGACTAGCAAACTACGAGCAGTACTTC.

This clone was counted once. The chain has TRBV2 and TRBJ2-7; weak D call: TRBD2 (6 bases). Trimming removed 7 bases at V and 0 bases at J, with 13 bases between. The CDR3 runs to 14 residues. The germline V gene has CDR1 SNHLY and CDR2 FYNNEI. The CDR3 region has the DNA TGTGCCAGCATAATCGGGGGAAACTCCTACGAGCAGTACTTC. It encodes CASIIGGNSYEQYF.

V gene TRBV4-1 combines with J gene TRBJ2-7; 8 bases agree with TRBD1. The germline V gene encodes CDR1 MGHRA and CDR2 YSYEKL. The CDR3 has 15 residues. The V segment lost 3 bases and the J segment 4 bases; nucleotides outside the gene matches: 8. CDR3 nucleotides: TGCGCCAGCAGCCAGCGGACAGGGTTAAATTACGAGCAGTACTTC. As protein: CASSQRTGLNYEQYF.

The chain recombines TRBV29-1 with TRBJ2-3; TRBD2 matches at 7 bases. CDR3 length: 13 residues. Germline CDR1 is SQVTM and CDR2 is ANQGSEA. V lost 3 bases, J lost 2 bases, and 2 bases stayed unmatched. CDR3 DNA sequence: TGCAGCGTTGATCGGGAGGACACAGATACGCAGTATTTT. Protein: CSVDREDTDTQYF.

The sample holds one count of this clone. V gene TRBV7-9 combines with J gene TRBJ2-1, with D uncertain. V lost 10 bases and J lost 13, with 20 bases in between. The CDR3 covers 12 residues. CDR1 SEHNR and CDR2 FQNEAQ come from the germline V gene (reference sequence). The CDR3 loop is CATSSPGIKQFF. The CDR3 DNA sequence: TGTGCCACCTCAAGTCCAGGCATAAAACAGTTCTTC. Based on the CDR3 plus reference TRBV7-9 and TRBJ2-1, the full variable domain is DTGVSQNPRHKITKRGQNVTFRCDPISEHNRLYWYRQTLGQGPEFLTYFQNEAQLEKSRLLSDRFSAERPKGSFSTLEIQRTEQGDSAMYLCATSSPGIKQFFGPGTRLTVL.

The chain joins TRBV6-6 to TRBJ2-2, with 8 bases matching TRBD2. Germline loops: CDR1 MNHNY, CDR2 SVGAGI (reference sequence). Germline trimming cut 4 bases from V and 0 bases from J; bases unmatched to any gene: 1. The CDR3 is made up of 15 amino acids. The CDR3, as DNA: TGTGCCAGCAGTTTCGGGAGGGCGAACACCGGGGAGCTGTTTTTT. Amino acids: CASSFGRANTGELFF.

V usage is TRBV27 and J usage is TRBJ2-3, with D perhaps matching TRBD1 (5 bases). This CDR3 has 16 amino acids. Looked up from germline, CDR1 is MNHEY and CDR2 is SMNVEV (reference sequence). The V and J ends lost 4 bases and 2 bases respectively, with 16 bases between them. CDR3 in amino acids: CASSSNYRGSTDTQYF. CDR3 DNA sequence: TGTGCCAGCAGTTCAAATTATAGGGGTTCCACAGATACGCAGTATTTT.

This clone has a handful of counts. This chain connects TRBV4-2 to TRBJ2-1; the match to TRBD2 covers 14 bases. The CDR3 totals 18 residues. Losses at the gene ends were 3 bases for V and 8 bases for J; bases not matched to a gene: 12. Germline CDR1 reads LGHNA; CDR2 reads YNFKEQ. The CDR3 loop is CASSHSPGTSGRGYEQFF. Here the CDR3 DNA reads TGTGCCAGCAGCCACAGTCCCGGGACTAGCGGGAGAGGCTATGAGCAGTTCTTC.

The rearrangement links TRBV5-4 to TRBJ2-7, with 9 bases fitting TRBD2. CDR1 is SGHNT, CDR2 YYREEE, per germline (reference sequence). The CDR3 covers 17 residues. Unmatched junction bases numbered 11, after V lost 4 bases and J lost 0 bases. CDR3 coding DNA: TGTGCCAGCAGCCCGGGGGCTAGCGGGAACCCCTCCTACGAGCAGTACTTC. This sequence encodes CASSPGASGNPSYEQYF.

Only one count was recorded for this clone. The rearrangement joins TRBV7-8 to TRBJ2-7; no firm D call. V was cut by 1 base and J by 8 bases, with 6 bases left in between. The CDR3 runs 11 residues. Looked up from germline, CDR1 is SGHVS and CDR2 is FQNEAQ. The CDR3 loop reads CASSLVGQQYF. CDR3 in DNA: TGTGCCAGCAGCTTAGTTGGCCAGCAGTACTTC.

V usage is TRBV28 and J usage is TRBJ2-7; tentatively, D is TRBD1 (6 bases). Trimming shortened V by 4 bases and J by 3 bases, and 10 bases separated the two germline ends. Germline V gene sequence: CDR1 MDHEN, CDR2 SYDVKM. The CDR3 is made up of 13 amino acids. CDR3 coding DNA: TGTGCCAGCAGTTGGGCCAGGGGCTACGAGCAGTACTTC. Protein: CASSWARGYEQYF.

This clone came up once. V is TRBV2 and J is TRBJ2-1, with TRBD1 as a possible D gene (6 bases). Germline CDR1 is SNHLY and CDR2 is FYNNEI. The CDR3 has 12 amino acids. The V and J ends lost 7 bases and 3 bases respectively, with 7 bases between them. CDR3 amino acids: CASTGDYNEQFF. CDR3 DNA: TGTGCCAGCACAGGGGACTACAATGAGCAGTTCTTC.

The genes are TRBV6-1 and TRBJ1-1; 7 bases line up with TRBD1. Germline values: CDR1 MNHNS, CDR2 SASEGT. This CDR3 comprises 12 residues. The V and J ends lost 6 bases and 4 bases, in that order; junction bases with no gene match: 2. DNA for the CDR3: TGTGCCAGCAGGTCAGGGGGCACTGAAGCTTTCTTT. Residues: CASRSGGTEAFF.

This rearrangement joins TRBV27 to TRBJ2-3; no firm D call. This CDR3 contains 12 residues. Trimming took off 6 bases at V and 5 bases at J, with 9 bases between the two ends. CDR1 is MNHEY, CDR2 SMNVEV, per germline (reference sequence). CDR3 region: CASRALRDTQYF. CDR3 bases: TGTGCCAGCAGAGCCCTCCGAGATACGCAGTATTTT.

The gene calls are TRBV18 and TRBJ2-7, with D hard to call. The CDR3 is made up of 14 amino acids. CDR1 is KGHSH, CDR2 LQKENI, per germline. V was pared by 2 bases and J by 2 bases, with 10 bases between. DNA for the CDR3: TGTGCCAGCTCACCAGTACAGCAAGCCTACGAGCAGTACTTC. Protein sequence: CASSPVQQAYEQYF. The full variable domain, in which reference TRBV18 and TRBJ2-7 provide the parts outside the CDR3, is NAGVMQNPRHLVRRRGQEARLRCSPMKGHSHVYWYRQLPEEGLKFMVYLQKENIIDESGMPKERFSAEFPKEGPSILRIQQVVRGDSAAYFCASSPVQQAYEQYFGPGTRLTVT.

This chain links TRBV27 with TRBJ2-3; 9 bases match TRBD2. V trimming: 6 bases; J trimming: 2 bases; junction bases outside the gene matches: 15. The CDR3 contains 18 residues. CDR1 and CDR2 from the germline V gene are MNHEY and SMNVEV (reference sequence). The CDR3 region is CASSYQRRLAGFTDTQYF. Here the CDR3 DNA reads TGTGCCAGCAGCTACCAAAGGCGGCTAGCGGGATTCACAGATACGCAGTATTTT.